This T cell receptor beta chain was found in a study of T cell responses to AZD1222 COVID-19 vaccine. Per the germline V gene, CDR1 is SEHNR and CDR2 is FQNEAQ (reference sequence). The CDR3 sequence is 16 residues long. V was trimmed by 1 base and J by 2 bases, leaving 12 bases between them. Only in-frame clones appear in the TCRdb table, and some are missing; sequencing was by immunoSEQ multiplex PCR. The sample records approximately 140,000 clones, 80% to 90% being singletons. The TCR was taken from an adult in good health. The sample here was peripheral blood, taken on day 0 of AZD1222 vaccination. The chain carries TRBV7-9 and TRBJ2-1; D is uncertain. CDR3 sequence (DNA): TGTGCCAGCAGCTTAGATTTTGGTCGTGCCTACAATGAGCAGTTCTTC. Its protein product is CASSLDFGRAYNEQFF.